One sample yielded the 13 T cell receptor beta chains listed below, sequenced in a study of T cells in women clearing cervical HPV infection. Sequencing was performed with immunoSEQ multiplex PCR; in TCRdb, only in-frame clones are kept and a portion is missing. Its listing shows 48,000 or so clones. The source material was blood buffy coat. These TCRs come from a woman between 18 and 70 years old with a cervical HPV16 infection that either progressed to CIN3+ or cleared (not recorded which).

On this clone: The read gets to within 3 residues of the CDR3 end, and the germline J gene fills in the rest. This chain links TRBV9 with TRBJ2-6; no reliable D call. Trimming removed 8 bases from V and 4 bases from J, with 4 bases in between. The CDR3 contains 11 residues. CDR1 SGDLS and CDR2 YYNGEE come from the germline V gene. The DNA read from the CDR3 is TGTGCCAGTCAGGGGGCCAACGTC. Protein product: CASQGANV. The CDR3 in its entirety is CASQGANVLTF.

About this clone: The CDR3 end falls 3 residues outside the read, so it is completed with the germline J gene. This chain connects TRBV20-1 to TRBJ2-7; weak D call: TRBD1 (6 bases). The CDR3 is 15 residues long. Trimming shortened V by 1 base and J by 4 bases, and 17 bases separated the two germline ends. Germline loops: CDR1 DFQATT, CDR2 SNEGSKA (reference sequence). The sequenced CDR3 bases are TGCAGTGCTAGAGGATCGACAGGTTATACATACGAG. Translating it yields CSARGSTGYTYE. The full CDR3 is CSARGSTGYTYEQYF.

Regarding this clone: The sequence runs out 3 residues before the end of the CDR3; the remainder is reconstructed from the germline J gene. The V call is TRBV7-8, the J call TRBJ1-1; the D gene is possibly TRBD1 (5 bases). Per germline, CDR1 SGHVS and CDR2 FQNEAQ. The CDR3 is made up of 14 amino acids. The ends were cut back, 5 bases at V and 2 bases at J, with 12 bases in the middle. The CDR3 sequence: CASSRAGPNTEAFF. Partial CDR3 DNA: TGTGCCAGCAGCAGAGCGGGGCCAAACACTGAA.

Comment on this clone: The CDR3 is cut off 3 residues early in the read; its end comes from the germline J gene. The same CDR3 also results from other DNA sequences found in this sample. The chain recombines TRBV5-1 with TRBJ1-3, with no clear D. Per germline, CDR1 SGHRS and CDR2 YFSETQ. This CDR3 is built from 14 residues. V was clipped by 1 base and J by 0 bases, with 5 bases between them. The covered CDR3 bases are TGCGCCAGCAGCTTGTACACCTCTGGAAACACC. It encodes CASSLYTSGNT. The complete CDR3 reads CASSLYTSGNTIYF.

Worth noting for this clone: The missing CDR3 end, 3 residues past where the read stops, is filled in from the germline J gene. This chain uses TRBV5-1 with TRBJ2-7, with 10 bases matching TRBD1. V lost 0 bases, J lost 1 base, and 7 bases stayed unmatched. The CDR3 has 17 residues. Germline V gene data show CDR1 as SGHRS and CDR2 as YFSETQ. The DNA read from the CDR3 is TGCGCCAGCAGCTTGGGACCGGGACAGGGGAAATCCTACGAG. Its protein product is CASSLGPGQGKSYE. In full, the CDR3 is CASSLGPGQGKSYEQYF. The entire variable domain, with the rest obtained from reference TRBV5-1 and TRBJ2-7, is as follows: KAGVTQTPRYLIKTRGQQVTLSCSPISGHRSVSWYQQTPGQGLQFLFEYFSETQRNKGNFPGRFSGRQFSNSRSEMNVSTLELGDSALYLCASSLGPGQGKSYEQYFGPGTRLTVT.

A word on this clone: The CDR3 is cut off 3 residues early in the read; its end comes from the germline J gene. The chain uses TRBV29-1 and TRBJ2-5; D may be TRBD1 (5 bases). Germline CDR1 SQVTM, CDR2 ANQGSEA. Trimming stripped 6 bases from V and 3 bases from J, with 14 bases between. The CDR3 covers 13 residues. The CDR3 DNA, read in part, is TGCAGCGTAAAAGGGGCCAGTAAAGAGACC. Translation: CSVKGASKET. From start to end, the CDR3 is CSVKGASKETQYF.

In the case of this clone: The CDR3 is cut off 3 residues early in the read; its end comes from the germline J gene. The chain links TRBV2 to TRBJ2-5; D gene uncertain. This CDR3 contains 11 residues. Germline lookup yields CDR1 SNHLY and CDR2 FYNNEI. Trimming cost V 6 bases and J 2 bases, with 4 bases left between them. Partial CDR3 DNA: TGTGCCAGCAGCCCTCAAGAGACC. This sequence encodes CASSPQET. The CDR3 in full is CASSPQETQYF.

The CDR3 bases that were read are TGTGCCTGGAGTGGGCGGGACAGGGTCGGC. It is translated as CAWSGRDRVG. The whole CDR3 protein is CAWSGRDRVGYTF. V is TRBV30 and J is TRBJ1-2; 9 nucleotides align to TRBD1. Coverage ceases 3 residues before the CDR3 finishes, and the germline J gene fills in the end. The CDR3 length is 13 residues. From germline, CDR1 is GTSNPN and CDR2 SVGIG (reference sequence).

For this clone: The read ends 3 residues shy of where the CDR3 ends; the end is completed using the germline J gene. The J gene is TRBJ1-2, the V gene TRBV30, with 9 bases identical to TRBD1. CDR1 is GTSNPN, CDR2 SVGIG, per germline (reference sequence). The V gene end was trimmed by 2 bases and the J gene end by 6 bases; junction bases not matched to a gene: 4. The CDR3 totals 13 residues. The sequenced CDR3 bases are TGTGCCTGGAGTCCGGACAGGGGAAATGGC. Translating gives CAWSPDRGNG. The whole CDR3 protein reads CAWSPDRGNGYTF. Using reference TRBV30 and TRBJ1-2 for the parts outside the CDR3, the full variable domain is SQTIHQWPATLVQPVGSPLSLECTVEGTSNPNLYWYRQAAGRGLQLLFYSVGIGQISSEVPQNLSASRPQDRQFILSSKKLLLSDSGFYLCAWSPDRGNGYTFGSGTRLTVV.

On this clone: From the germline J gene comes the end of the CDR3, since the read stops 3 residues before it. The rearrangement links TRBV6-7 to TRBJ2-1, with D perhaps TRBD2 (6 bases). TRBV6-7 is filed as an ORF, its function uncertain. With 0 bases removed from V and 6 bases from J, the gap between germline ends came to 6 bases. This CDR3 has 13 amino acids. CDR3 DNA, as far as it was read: TGTGCCAGCAGTTACTCGACTAGCAATGAG. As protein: CASSYSTSNE. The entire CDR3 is CASSYSTSNEQFF.

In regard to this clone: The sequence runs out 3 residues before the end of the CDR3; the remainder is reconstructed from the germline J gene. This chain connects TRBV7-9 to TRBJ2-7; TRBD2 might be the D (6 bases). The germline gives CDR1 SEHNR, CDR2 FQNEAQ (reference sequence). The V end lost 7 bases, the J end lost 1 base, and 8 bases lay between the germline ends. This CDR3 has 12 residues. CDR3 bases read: TGTGCCAGCAAGGGACTTTCCTACGAG. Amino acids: CASKGLSYE. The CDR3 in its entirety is CASKGLSYEQYF.

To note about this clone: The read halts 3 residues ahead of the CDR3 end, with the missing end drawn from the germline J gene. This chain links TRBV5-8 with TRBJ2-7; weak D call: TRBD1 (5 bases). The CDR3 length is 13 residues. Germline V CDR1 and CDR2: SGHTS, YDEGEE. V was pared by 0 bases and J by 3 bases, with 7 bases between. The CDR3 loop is CASSLGQNYEQYF. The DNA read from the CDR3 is TGTGCCAGCAGCTTGGGACAGAACTACGAG.

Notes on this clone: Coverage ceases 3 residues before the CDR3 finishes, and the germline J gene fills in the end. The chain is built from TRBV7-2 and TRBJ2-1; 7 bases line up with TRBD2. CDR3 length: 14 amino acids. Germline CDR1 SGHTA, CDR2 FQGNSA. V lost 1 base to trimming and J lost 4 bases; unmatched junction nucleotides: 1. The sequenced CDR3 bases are TGTGCCAGCAGCTTAGGGGGGGGGTACAATGAG. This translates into CASSLGGGYNE. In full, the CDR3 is CASSLGGGYNEQFF.